Listed below are T cell receptor beta chains from one sample, sequenced in a study of blood T cells in healthy people across ages. TCRdb re-derived calls from the 5' RACE reads in MiXCR, one entry per CDR3 protein. The sample has some 1.5 million distinct CDR3 sequences; approximately 30% are singletons. Sequencing was performed on blood. These receptors all stem from a woman aged 25 to 39 in good health. Both conserved end residues are part of each CDR3. D genes are given only for firm matches. The size field is filled for only some rows; it gives once, few, many or a size class.

J gene | clone size | V gene | D gene | CDR3 DNA | CDR3 protein
TRBJ2-2 | - | TRBV30 | - | TGTGCCTGGAGTGGGAGCAGCTTTGGGACCGGGGAGCTGTTTTTT | CAWSGSSFGTGELFF
TRBJ2-5 | many | TRBV20-1 | - | TGCAGTGCTCTCTCGGACTCTCAAGAGACCCAGTACTTC | CSALSDSQETQYF
TRBJ2-2 | - | TRBV24-1 | TRBD1 | TGTGCCACCAGTCGGGACAGTCCCGGGGAGCTGTTTTTT | CATSRDSPGELFF
TRBJ2-3 | few | TRBV2 | - | TGTGCCAGCAGTCCCGACAGGTCAGATACGCAGTATTTT | CASSPDRSDTQYF
TRBJ2-7 | - | TRBV6-5 | - | TGTGCCAGCCGGTCCGGGGGAAACTACGAGCAGTACTTC | CASRSGGNYEQYF
TRBJ2-7 | many | TRBV6-5 | - | TGTGCCAGCATCAGAGCTGGGAGCCAACCCTACGAGCAGTACTTC | CASIRAGSQPYEQYF
TRBJ2-5 | many | TRBV7-3 | TRBD2 | TGTGCCAGCAGCTTAGGGCCTCCGACTAGCGGACAAGAGACCCAGTACTTC | CASSLGPPTSGQETQYF
TRBJ2-6 | few | TRBV3-1 | - | TGTGCCAGCACCCGAGGGGCCAACGTCCTGACTTTC | CASTRGANVLTF
TRBJ2-2 | once | TRBV7-2 | TRBD2 | TGTGCCAGCAGCTTAGTGGCAGGGACTAGCGGAACCGGGGAGCTGTTTTTT | CASSLVAGTSGTGELFF
TRBJ2-3 | - | TRBV5-1 | TRBD2 | TGCGCCAGCAGCTTGCCACTAGCGGGGGAGCTCACAACTAGCAAAGATACGCAGTATTTT | CASSLPLAGELTTSKDTQYF
TRBJ2-3 | - | TRBV30 | - | TGTGCCTGGAGAGAACCAGGGACCGATTACACAGATACGCAGTATTTT | CAWREPGTDYTDTQYF
TRBJ2-5 | - | TRBV27 | - | TGTGCCGGCAGTCTAGGGGGGAGAGACCAGGAGACCCAGTACTTC | CAGSLGGRDQETQYF
TRBJ1-2 | few | TRBV21-1 | - | TGTGCCAGCAGCAAAACCAATCGACAGGGGCGCGACTATGGCTACACCTTC | CASSKTNRQGRDYGYTF
TRBJ1-5 | few | TRBV7-2 | - | TGTGCCAGCAGCTTACGGGAAGCTCAGCCCCAGCATTTT | CASSLREAQPQHF
TRBJ2-5 | many | TRBV12-3/TRBV12-4 | TRBD1 | TGTGCCAGCAGTGTACCGACAGGGGAAGAGACCCAGTACTTC | CASSVPTGEETQYF
TRBJ1-1 | - | TRBV5-1 | - | TGCGCCAGCAGCTTCAGCGGGGATGGGGGCTCTGAAGCTTTCTTT | CASSFSGDGGSEAFF
TRBJ2-1 | - | TRBV12-3/TRBV12-4 | TRBD2 | TGTGCCAGCAGTTTTAGCGGGAGGTCTAATGAGCAGTTCTTC | CASSFSGRSNEQFF
TRBJ2-1 | - | TRBV20-1 | - | TGCAGTGCTGACGGACTTAGGCGCAATGAGCAGTTCTTC | CSADGLRRNEQFF
TRBJ2-7 | - | TRBV29-1 | - | TGCAACGTTGAGGCAGGGGTTGCCTACGAGCAGTACTTC | CNVEAGVAYEQYF
TRBJ2-7 | - | TRBV2 | - | TGTGCCAGCAGTGAAGCGCCGGCGGCCTCCTACGAGCAGTACTTC | CASSEAPAASYEQYF
TRBJ2-7 | many | TRBV14 | - | TGTGCCAGCAGCCAAGGTCATGGGTACGAGCAGTACTTC | CASSQGHGYEQYF
TRBJ2-7 | few | TRBV7-8 | TRBD2 | TGTGCCAGCAGCGAGGGACTAGCGGGGATAACCTACGAGCAGTACTTC | CASSEGLAGITYEQYF
TRBJ1-2 | - | TRBV12-3/TRBV12-4 | TRBD1 | TGTGCCAGCAGGGGAGGGGGCATCGACTATGGCTACACCTTC | CASRGGGIDYGYTF
TRBJ2-1 | - | TRBV14 | - | TGTGCCAGCAGCCGAGGAATGTCGGACTTGAACAATGAGCAGTTCTTC | CASSRGMSDLNNEQFF
TRBJ1-1 | - | TRBV15 | - | TGTGCCACCAGCAGGGAGGGCAGCTCCACTGAAGCTTTCTTT | CATSREGSSTEAFF
TRBJ2-4 | few | TRBV7-2 | - | TGTGCCAGCAGCTTAGAAGGAGGGGCGGTGCTAGCCAAAAACATTCAGTACTTC | CASSLEGGAVLAKNIQYF
TRBJ2-1 | many | TRBV24-1 | TRBD1 | TGTGCCACCTCTGACAGGGCTTCCTACAATGAGCAGTTCTTC | CATSDRASYNEQFF
TRBJ2-1 | - | TRBV9 | - | TGTGCCAGCAGCGTAGAGGGGGGAGAAGATTACAATGAGCAGTTCTTC | CASSVEGGEDYNEQFF
TRBJ1-1 | - | TRBV7-9 | - | TGTGCCAGTTCCCATCCGGGGGGCACTGAAGCTTTCTTT | CASSHPGGTEAFF
TRBJ1-2 | many | TRBV4-1 | - | TGCGCCAGCAGCCAAGATGGCACAGCTTCTAACTATGGCTACACCTTC | CASSQDGTASNYGYTF
TRBJ2-1 | - | TRBV5-1 | - | TGCGCCAGCAGCTTGGGGGCCCAGGGGTACAATGAGCAGTTCTTC | CASSLGAQGYNEQFF